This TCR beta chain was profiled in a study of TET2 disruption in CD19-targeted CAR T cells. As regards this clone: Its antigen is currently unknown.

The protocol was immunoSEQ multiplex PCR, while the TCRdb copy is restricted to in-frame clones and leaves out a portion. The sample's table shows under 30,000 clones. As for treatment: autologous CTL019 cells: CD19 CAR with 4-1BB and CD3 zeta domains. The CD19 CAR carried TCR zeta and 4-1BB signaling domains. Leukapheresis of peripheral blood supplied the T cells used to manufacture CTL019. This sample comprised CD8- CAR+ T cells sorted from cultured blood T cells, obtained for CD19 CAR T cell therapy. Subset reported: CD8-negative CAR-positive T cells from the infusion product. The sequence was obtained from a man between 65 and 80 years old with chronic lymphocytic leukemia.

The CDR3 sequence is CASSRTGTTDNSPLHF. CDR3 DNA (partial): TGCGCCAGCAGCCGGACAGGAACCACGGATAATTCACCC. This sequence joins TRBV5-1 and TRBJ1-6; 7 bases are a match to TRBD1. The read stops 3 residues short of the end of the CDR3; the missing end is completed from the germline J gene. V was clipped by 4 bases and J by 5 bases; unmatched bases: 9. The CDR3 has 16 amino acids. Germline V gene lookup returns CDR1 SGHRS and CDR2 YFSETQ.